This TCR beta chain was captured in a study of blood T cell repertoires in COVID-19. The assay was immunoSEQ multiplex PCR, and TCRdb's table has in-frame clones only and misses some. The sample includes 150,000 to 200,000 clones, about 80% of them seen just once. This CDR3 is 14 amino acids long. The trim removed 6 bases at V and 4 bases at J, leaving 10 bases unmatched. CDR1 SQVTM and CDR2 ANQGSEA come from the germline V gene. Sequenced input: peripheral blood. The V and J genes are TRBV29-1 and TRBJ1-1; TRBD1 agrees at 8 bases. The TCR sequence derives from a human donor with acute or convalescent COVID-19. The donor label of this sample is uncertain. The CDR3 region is CSVTTGGDSTEAFF. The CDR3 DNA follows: TGCAGCGTCACTACAGGGGGAGATAGCACTGAAGCTTTCTTT.